The 6 T cell receptor beta chains below were found in one sample sequenced in a study of human T cells and chemical hapten exposure. Sequencing started from total RNA isolated from unfractionated whole blood. A single record per CDR3 protein comes from TCRdb applying MiXCR to the 5' RACE reads. The sample lists 130,000 or so distinct CDR3 sequences; around 4% were seen once. These receptors came from a female donor in good health.

This clonotype was counted a few times. This chain joins TRBV5-4 and TRBJ2-1; 13 bases map to TRBD2. Germline CDR1 SGHNT, CDR2 YYREEE (reference sequence). The length of the CDR3 is 13 residues. In nucleotides, the CDR3 is TGTGCGACTAGCGGGGGGCCGGGGAATGAGCAGTTCTTC. This translates into CATSGGPGNEQFF.

This clonotype appeared many times. CDR3 region: CAISESTGRGNSPLHF. The CDR3 DNA reads as TGTGCCATCAGTGAGTCTACAGGGCGAGGAAATTCACCCCTCCACTTT. The chain employs TRBV10-3 and TRBJ1-6, with D maybe TRBD1 (6 bases). Trimming took off 0 bases at V and 7 bases at J, with 13 bases between the two ends. Germline-derived CDR1 and CDR2 are ENHRY and SYGVKD. The CDR3 length is 16 residues.

This clonotype was observed at least ten times. The chain is built from TRBV5-6 and TRBJ2-3; D is unclear. Between the trimmed V and J ends, which lost 4 bases and 2 bases, there was a span of 2 bases. This CDR3 is built from 11 residues. CDR1 and CDR2 from the germline V gene are SGHDT and YYEEEE. The CDR3, as DNA: TGTGCCAGCAGCGCCACAGATACGCAGTATTTT. This gives the protein CASSATDTQYF.

This clonotype was seen ten or more times. The chain joins TRBV12-3 or TRBV12-4 to TRBJ2-5; D may be TRBD2 (7 bases). This CDR3 is built from 15 residues. The V end lost 5 bases, the J end lost 2 bases, and 15 bases lay between the germline ends. CDR3 sequence reads: CASSGGRGGQETQYF. The DNA for the CDR3 is TGTGCCAGCAGTGGGGGGCGCGGGGGTCAAGAGACCCAGTACTTC.

This clonotype was counted a few times. V usage is TRBV7-8 and J usage is TRBJ2-5; 7 bases align to TRBD1. The CDR3 totals 15 residues. The V and J ends lost 5 bases and 3 bases, in that order; junction bases with no gene match: 9. Germline-derived CDR1 and CDR2 are SGHVS and FQNEAQ. The CDR3, as DNA: TGTGCCAGCAGCCCCACAGGACAGGAGGAAGAGACCCAGTACTTC. This sequence encodes CASSPTGQEEETQYF. Variable domain in full (rest from reference TRBV7-8 and TRBJ2-5): GAGVSQSPRYKVAKRGQDVALRCDPISGHVSLFWYQQALGQGPEFLTYFQNEAQLDKSGLPSDRFFAERPEGSVSTLKIQRTQQEDSAVYLCASSPTGQEEETQYFGPGTRLLVL.

The genes are TRBV6-2 or TRBV6-3 and TRBJ1-5; a possible D gene is TRBD1 (5 bases). The CDR3 has 15 amino acids. CDR1 and CDR2 from the germline V gene are MNHEY and SVGEGT. V shed 0 bases and J shed 8 bases, with 14 bases lying between them. CDR3 residues: CASSYSEAGTKPQHF. DNA of the CDR3: TGTGCCAGCAGTTACTCGGAGGCAGGGACGAAGCCCCAGCATTTT.